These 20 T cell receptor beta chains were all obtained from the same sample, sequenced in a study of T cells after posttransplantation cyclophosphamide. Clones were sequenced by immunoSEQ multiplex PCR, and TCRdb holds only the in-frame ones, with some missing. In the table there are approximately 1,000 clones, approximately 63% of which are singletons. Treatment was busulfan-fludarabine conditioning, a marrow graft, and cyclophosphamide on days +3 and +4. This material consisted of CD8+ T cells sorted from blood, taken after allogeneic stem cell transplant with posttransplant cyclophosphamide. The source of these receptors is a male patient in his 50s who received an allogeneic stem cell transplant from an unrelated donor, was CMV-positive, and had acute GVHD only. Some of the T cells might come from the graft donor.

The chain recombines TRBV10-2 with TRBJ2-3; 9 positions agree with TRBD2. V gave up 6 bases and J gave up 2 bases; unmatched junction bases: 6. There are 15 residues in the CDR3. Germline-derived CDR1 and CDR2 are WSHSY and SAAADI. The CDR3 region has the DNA TGCGCCAGCAGCCAGACTAGCGGAACCACAGATACGCAGTATTTT. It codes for CASSQTSGTTDTQYF.

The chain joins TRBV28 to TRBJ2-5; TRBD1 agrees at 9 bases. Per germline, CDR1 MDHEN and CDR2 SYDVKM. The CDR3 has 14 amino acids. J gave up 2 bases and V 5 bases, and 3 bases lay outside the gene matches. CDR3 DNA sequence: TGTGCCAGCAGTCCCGGACAGGGGCAAGAGACCCAGTACTTC. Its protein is CASSPGQGQETQYF.

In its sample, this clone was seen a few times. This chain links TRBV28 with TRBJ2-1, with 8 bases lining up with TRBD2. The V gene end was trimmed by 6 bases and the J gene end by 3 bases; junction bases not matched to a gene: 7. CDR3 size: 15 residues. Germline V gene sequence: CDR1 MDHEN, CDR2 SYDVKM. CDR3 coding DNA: TGTGCCAGCAGAACCAGGACTAGCCTCTACAATGAGCAGTTCTTC. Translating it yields CASRTRTSLYNEQFF.

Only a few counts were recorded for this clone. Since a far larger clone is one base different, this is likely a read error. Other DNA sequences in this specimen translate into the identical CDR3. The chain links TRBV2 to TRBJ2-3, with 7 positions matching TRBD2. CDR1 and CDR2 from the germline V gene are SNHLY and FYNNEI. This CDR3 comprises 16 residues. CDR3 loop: CASTSWSGRAPDTQYF. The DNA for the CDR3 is TGTGCCAGTACGAGCTGGAGTGGGAGGGCCCCAGATACTCAGTATTTT.

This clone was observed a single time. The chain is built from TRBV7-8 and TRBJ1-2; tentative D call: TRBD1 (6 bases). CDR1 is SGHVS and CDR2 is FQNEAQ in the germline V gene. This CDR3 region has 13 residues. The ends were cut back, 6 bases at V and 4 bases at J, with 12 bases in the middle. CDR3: CASRPDRSYGYTF. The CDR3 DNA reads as TGTGCCAGCAGACCTGACAGGAGCTATGGCTACACCTTC.

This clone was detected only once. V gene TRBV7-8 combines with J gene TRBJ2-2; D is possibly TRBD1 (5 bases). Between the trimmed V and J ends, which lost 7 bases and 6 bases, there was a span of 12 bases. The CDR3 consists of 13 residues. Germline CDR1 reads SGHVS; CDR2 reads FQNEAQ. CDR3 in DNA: TGTGCCAGCACAGTAGGGGCGGCCGGGGAGCTGTTTTTT. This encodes CASTVGAAGELFF.

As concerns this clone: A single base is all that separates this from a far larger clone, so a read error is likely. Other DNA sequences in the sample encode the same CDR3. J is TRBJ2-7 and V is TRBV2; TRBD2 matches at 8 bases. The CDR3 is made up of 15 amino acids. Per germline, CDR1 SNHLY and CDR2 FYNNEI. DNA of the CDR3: TGTGCCAGCAGTGAATCGGGGGGGATTACCTACGATCAGTACTTC. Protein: CASSESGGITYDQYF.

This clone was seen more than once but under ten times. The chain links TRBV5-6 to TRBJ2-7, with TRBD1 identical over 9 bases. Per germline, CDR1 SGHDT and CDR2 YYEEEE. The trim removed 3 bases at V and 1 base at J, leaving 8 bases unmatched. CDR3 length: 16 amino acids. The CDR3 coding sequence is TGTGCCAGCAGCTCAACAGGGGGCCCCGGGTCCTACGAGCAGTACTTC. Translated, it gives CASSSTGGPGSYEQYF.

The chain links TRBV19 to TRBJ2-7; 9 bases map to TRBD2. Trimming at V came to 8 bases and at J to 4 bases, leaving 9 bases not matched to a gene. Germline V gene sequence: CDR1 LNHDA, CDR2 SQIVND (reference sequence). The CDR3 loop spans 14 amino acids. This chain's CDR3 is CASSLAGANYEQYF. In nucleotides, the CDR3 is TGTGCCAGTTCACTAGCGGGCGCAAATTACGAGCAGTACTTC.

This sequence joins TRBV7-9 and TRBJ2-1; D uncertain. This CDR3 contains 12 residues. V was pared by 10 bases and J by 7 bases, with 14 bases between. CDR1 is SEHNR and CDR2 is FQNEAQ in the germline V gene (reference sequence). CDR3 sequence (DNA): TGTGCCACGGTAGAAGGAGCTAATGAGCAGTTCTTC. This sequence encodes CATVEGANEQFF.

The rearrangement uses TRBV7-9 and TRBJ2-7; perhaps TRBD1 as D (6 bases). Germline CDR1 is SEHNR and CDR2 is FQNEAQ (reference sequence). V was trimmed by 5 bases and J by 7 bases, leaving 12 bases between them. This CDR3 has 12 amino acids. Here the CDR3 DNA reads TGTGCCAGCAGCCCACATCAGGGGGAGCAGTACTTC. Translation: CASSPHQGEQYF.

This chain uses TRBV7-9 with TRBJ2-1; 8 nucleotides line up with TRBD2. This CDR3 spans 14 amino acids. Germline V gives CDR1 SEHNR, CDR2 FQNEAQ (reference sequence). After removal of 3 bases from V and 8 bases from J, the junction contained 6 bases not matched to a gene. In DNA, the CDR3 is TGTGCCAGCAGCTTTTACGGGAGGGACCATGAGCAGTTCTTC. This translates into CASSFYGRDHEQFF.

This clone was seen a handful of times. CDR3 sequence (DNA): TGTGCCAGCAGCTCCTCTAGCGGGAGTTTTTACAATGAGCAGTTCTTC. Translating gives CASSSSSGSFYNEQFF. The J gene is TRBJ2-1, the V gene TRBV7-9, with TRBD2 identical over 10 bases. The CDR3 covers 16 residues. Per germline, CDR1 SEHNR and CDR2 FQNEAQ (reference sequence). The V gene end was trimmed by 4 bases and the J gene end by 4 bases; junction bases not matched to a gene: 7.

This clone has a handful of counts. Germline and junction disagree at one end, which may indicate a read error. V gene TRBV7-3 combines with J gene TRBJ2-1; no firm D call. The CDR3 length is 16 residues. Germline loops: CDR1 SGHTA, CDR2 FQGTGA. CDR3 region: CASSQEAQSSYNEQFF. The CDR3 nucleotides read TGCGCCAGCAGCCAAGAAGCACAGAGCTCCTACAATGAGCAGTTCTTC.

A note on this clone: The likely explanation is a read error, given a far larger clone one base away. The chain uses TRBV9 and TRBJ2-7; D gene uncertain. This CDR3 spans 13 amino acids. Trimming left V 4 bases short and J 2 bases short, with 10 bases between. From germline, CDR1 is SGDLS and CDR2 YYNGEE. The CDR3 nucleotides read TGTGCCAGCAGCCCGTCAGTGACCTACGAGCAGTACTTC. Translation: CASSPSVTYEQYF.

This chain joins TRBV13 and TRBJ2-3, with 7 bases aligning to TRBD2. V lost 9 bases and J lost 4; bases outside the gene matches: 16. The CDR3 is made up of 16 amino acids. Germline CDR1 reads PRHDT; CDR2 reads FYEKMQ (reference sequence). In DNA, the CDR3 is TGTGCCAGTACGAGCTGGAGTGGGAGGGCCCCAGATACGCAGTATTTT. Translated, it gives CASTSWSGRAPDTQYF.

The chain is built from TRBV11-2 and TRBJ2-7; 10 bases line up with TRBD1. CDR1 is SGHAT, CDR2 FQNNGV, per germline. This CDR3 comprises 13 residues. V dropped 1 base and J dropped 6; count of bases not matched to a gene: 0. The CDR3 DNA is TGTGCCAGCAGCTTAGGGACAGGGGGCGAGCAGTACTTC. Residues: CASSLGTGGEQYF.

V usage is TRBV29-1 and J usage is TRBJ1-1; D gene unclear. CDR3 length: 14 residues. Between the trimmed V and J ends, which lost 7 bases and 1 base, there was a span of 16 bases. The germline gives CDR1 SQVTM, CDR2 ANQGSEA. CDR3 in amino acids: CSARGAVRNTEAFF. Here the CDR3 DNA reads TGCAGCGCCCGAGGCGCAGTTCGGAACACTGAAGCTTTCTTT.

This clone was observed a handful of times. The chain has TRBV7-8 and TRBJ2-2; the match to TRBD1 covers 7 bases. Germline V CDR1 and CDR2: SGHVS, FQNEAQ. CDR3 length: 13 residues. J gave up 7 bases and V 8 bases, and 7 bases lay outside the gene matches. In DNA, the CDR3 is TGTGCCAGCGGTACAGGGGTGGGCGGGGAGCTGTTTTTT. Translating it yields CASGTGVGGELFF.

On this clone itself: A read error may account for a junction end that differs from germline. The CDR3 sequence: CASSQTSGTTDTQYF. CDR3 nucleotides: TGCGCCAGCAGCCAGACTAGCGGAACCACAGATACGCAGTATTTT. The V call is TRBV13, the J call TRBJ2-3, with 9 bases that match TRBD2. This CDR3 is built from 15 residues. Looked up from germline, CDR1 is PRHDT and CDR2 is FYEKMQ (reference sequence).